The present entry profiles one T cell receptor (beta chain) with its context. Its antigen is not identified. In germline, CDR1 is SGHTA, CDR2 FQGNSA. Trimming left V 5 bases short and J 10 bases short, with 12 bases between. The CDR3 spans 12 residues. The record originates from a study of cytomegalovirus exposure and HLA in healthy donors. The study's findings and limits: Among immune exposure information, only CMV serostatus was available.

The PCR had 60 Vbeta and 13 Jbeta primers. Assay used: immunoSEQ multiplex PCR; TCRdb lists only in-frame clones, some missing. This repertoire shows roughly 150,000 clones, roughly 65% found once; its top ten account for roughly 4.7%. The chain combines TRBV7-2 with TRBJ2-1; D remains unclear. The TCR was taken from a man aged 55 to 70 in good health and CMV-seronegative. The sequencing sample was made of PBMCs. In DNA, the CDR3 is TGTGCCAGCAGCAACAGCAGGCAGGAGCAGTTCTTC. This encodes CASSNSRQEQFF.